Below are 20 T cell receptor beta chains sequenced from a single sample in a study of CD8 T cells in ankylosing spondylitis. TCRdb reprocessed the 5' RACE reads via MiXCR and lists one record per CDR3 protein. The sample lists 250,000 to 300,000 distinct CDR3 sequences; 20% were seen once. Sequenced input: blood, either unsorted or a sorted T cell fraction (not recorded which). Receptor source: a male donor with ankylosing spondylitis or in good health (not recorded which).

The rearrangement joins TRBV12-3 or TRBV12-4 to TRBJ1-1; D is undetermined. CDR3 size: 13 residues. Trimming took off 2 bases at V and 0 bases at J, with 4 bases between the two ends. DNA for the CDR3: TGTGCCAGCAGTTTAATGGTGAACACTGAAGCTTTCTTT. Encoded protein: CASSLMVNTEAFF.

Here the CDR3 reads CASSPKTLNEQFF. The CDR3 nucleotides are TGTGCCAGCAGCCCAAAAACACTGAATGAGCAGTTCTTC. The chain recombines TRBV13 with TRBJ2-1; D gene uncertain. V lost 5 bases and J 7 bases, leaving 12 bases between the germline ends. CDR1 is PRHDT and CDR2 is FYEKMQ in the germline V gene (reference sequence). The CDR3 is made up of 13 amino acids. Looking up the rest from reference TRBV13 and TRBJ2-1 gives the full variable domain: AAGVIQSPRHLIKEKRETATLKCYPIPRHDTVYWYQQGPGQDPQFLISFYEKMQSDKGSIPDRFSAQQFSDYHSELNMSSLELGDSALYFCASSPKTLNEQFFGPGTRLTVL.

There are a few counts of this clonotype. The V and J genes are TRBV7-9 and TRBJ2-6, with D possibly TRBD1 on 6 matching bases. CDR1 is SEHNR and CDR2 is FQNEAQ in the germline V gene (reference sequence). Trimming left V 5 bases short and J 0 bases short, with 11 bases between. The CDR3 is made up of 16 amino acids. CDR3 sequence: CASSPGGGSGANVLTF. The CDR3 DNA reads as TGTGCCAGCAGCCCTGGGGGCGGCTCTGGGGCCAACGTCCTGACTTTC.

This clonotype has at least ten counts. CDR3 protein: CASSYSREQFF. CDR3 nucleotide sequence: TGTGCCAGCAGTTACTCCCGAGAGCAGTTCTTC. The V call is TRBV6-5, the J call TRBJ2-1; D ambiguous. V was shortened by 0 bases and J by 10 bases, with 4 bases between the two germline ends. This CDR3 contains 11 residues. In germline, CDR1 is MNHEY, CDR2 SVGAGI.

This clonotype was observed a few times. V and J are TRBV5-1 and TRBJ2-1; unclear D gene. V was trimmed by 4 bases and J by 5 bases, leaving 7 bases between them. The CDR3 consists of 12 residues. Per germline, CDR1 SGHRS and CDR2 YFSETQ. The CDR3 nucleotides read TGCGCCAGCAGCCGTTTGAACAATGAGCAGTTCTTC. Translation: CASSRLNNEQFF.

There are many counts of this clonotype. This chain links TRBV6-1 with TRBJ1-1; tentatively, D is TRBD1 (6 bases). Per germline, CDR1 MNHNS and CDR2 SASEGT. Trimming took 10 bases from V and 4 from J, leaving 13 bases between them. CDR3 size: 12 residues. CDR3 amino acids: CAIKRGGTEAFF. The CDR3 coding sequence is TGTGCCATCAAAAGGGGGGGCACTGAAGCTTTCTTT.

This clonotype appeared a few times. The J gene is TRBJ2-7, the V gene TRBV29-1, with D perhaps matching TRBD1 or TRBD2 (5 bases each). V lost 6 bases and J 9 bases, leaving 21 bases between the germline ends. This CDR3 is built from 13 residues. Looked up from germline, CDR1 is SQVTM and CDR2 is ANQGSEA. CDR3 DNA sequence: TGCAGCGTCCAAGAGGGGACCTATACGGCGCAGTACGTC. Translation gives CSVQEGTYTAQYV.

By frequency in the sample, this clonotype is medium-sized. The chain joins TRBV6-5 to TRBJ2-1, with 8 nucleotides matching TRBD1. CDR1 and CDR2 from the germline V gene are MNHEY and SVGAGI. The ends lost 10 bases at V and 3 bases at J; junction bases unmatched: 11. CDR3 length: 15 residues. The CDR3 protein is CATVRQGAIYNEQFF. CDR3 nucleotides: TGTGCCACCGTTAGGCAGGGGGCGATCTACAATGAGCAGTTCTTC.

This clonotype was counted a few times. The junction shows a germline mismatch at one end, possibly a read error. The genes are TRBV29-1 and TRBJ2-1; 8 bases map to TRBD1. CDR3 length: 14 amino acids. CDR1 is SQVTM and CDR2 is ANQGSEA in the germline V gene. In DNA, the CDR3 is TGCAGCGTAGAAGACAGGGGCGGTTACAATGAGCAGTTCTTC. It is translated as CSVEDRGGYNEQFF.

This clonotype was detected once. CDR3 nucleotides: TGCAGTGCGACCACGACAGGGTCCTACGAGCAGTACGTC. Translation gives CSATTTGSYEQYV. The V gene is TRBV20-1, the J gene TRBJ2-7, with TRBD1 matching over 7 bases. CDR3 length equals 13 residues. Germline CDR1 reads DFQATT; CDR2 reads SNEGSKA (reference sequence). J was trimmed by 1 base and V by 6 bases; bases with no gene match: 6.

At least ten counts were recorded for this clonotype. V and J are TRBV20-1 and TRBJ1-4; 8 bases fit TRBD1. After removal of 1 base from V and 8 bases from J, the junction contained 6 bases not matched to a gene. The CDR3 loop spans 14 amino acids. Germline V gene sequence: CDR1 DFQATT, CDR2 SNEGSKA (reference sequence). The CDR3 coding sequence is TGCAGTGCTAGAGGTCCCAGGGGGCGGGAAAAACTGTTTTTT. It yields the protein CSARGPRGREKLFF.

The CDR3 spells CASSKGCGRYEQYV. For the CDR3, the DNA is TGTGCCAGCAGCAAAGGATGTGGCAGGTACGAGCAGTACGTC. The rearrangement links TRBV21-1 to TRBJ2-7. TRBV21-1 is designated a pseudogene. There are 14 residues in the CDR3.

The V gene is TRBV3-1, the J gene TRBJ2-5, with unresolved D. Germline lookup yields CDR1 LGHDT and CDR2 YNNKEL (reference sequence). The CDR3 spans 16 residues. Trimming cost V 3 bases and J 3 bases, with 17 bases left between them. CDR3 in DNA: TGTGCCAGCAGCCAGCAGAAACAGACGGGTAAAGAGACCCAGTACTTC. It encodes CASSQQKQTGKETQYF.

The rearrangement joins TRBV20-1 to TRBJ1-5; the D gene is possibly TRBD1 (6 bases). CDR1 is DFQATT and CDR2 is SNEGSKA in the germline V gene (reference sequence). This CDR3 has 14 residues. Deletions cut 0 bases from V and 4 bases from J, with 10 bases between. In DNA, the CDR3 is TGCAGTGCTAGAGACCGACAGGTAAATCAGCCCCAGCATTTT. It specifies CSARDRQVNQPQHF.

This clonotype was detected only a few times. V usage is TRBV24-1 and J usage is TRBJ2-1; tentatively, D is TRBD2 (5 bases). The CDR3 has 16 residues. The V gene's germline CDR1 is KGHDR and CDR2 SFDVKD. V lost 3 bases and J 0 bases, leaving 11 bases between the germline ends. The CDR3 sequence is CATSDRTASSYNEQFF. The CDR3 DNA reads as TGTGCCACCAGTGATAGGACTGCCAGCTCCTACAATGAGCAGTTCTTC.

A few counts support this clonotype. This sequence joins TRBV12-3 or TRBV12-4 and TRBJ2-1, with D uncertain. CDR3 size: 14 residues. Trimming stripped 2 bases from V and 6 bases from J, with 11 bases between. The CDR3, as DNA: TGTGCCAGCAGTTTACAGGAGTTGTCCAATGAGCAGTTCTTC. This codes for CASSLQELSNEQFF.

This chain uses TRBV29-1 with TRBJ2-3, with 9 bases aligning to TRBD2. This CDR3 spans 14 amino acids. Germline V gives CDR1 SQVTM, CDR2 ANQGSEA. Losses at the gene ends were 5 bases for V and 2 bases for J; bases not matched to a gene: 5. For the CDR3, the DNA is TGCAGCGTTATGCTAGCGGGAAACACAGATACGCAGTATTTT. Protein sequence: CSVMLAGNTDTQYF.

This clonotype was observed a few times. The genes are TRBV2 and TRBJ1-5; 7 bases match TRBD1. The V gene's germline CDR1 is SNHLY and CDR2 FYNNEI. V shed 5 bases and J 6 bases; nucleotides not matched to a gene: 10. The CDR3 contains 15 residues. The DNA of the CDR3 is TGTGCCAGCAGTTGGGACAGACAACACCTTCAGCCCCAGCATTTT. This sequence encodes CASSWDRQHLQPQHF.

This clonotype was seen just once. This chain joins TRBV5-1 and TRBJ1-4; no clear D gene. The V end lost 4 bases, the J end lost 5 bases, and 15 bases lay between the germline ends. The CDR3 totals 15 residues. The germline CDR1 and CDR2 sequences are SGHRS and YFSETQ. The DNA of the CDR3 is TGCGCCAGCAGCCCCTCCGGGCTTCACAATGAAAAACTGTTTTTT. It codes for CASSPSGLHNEKLFF.

The chain carries TRBV28 and TRBJ2-7; no clear D gene. Germline V lookup: CDR1 MDHEN, CDR2 SYDVKM. This CDR3 spans 13 amino acids. Trimming removed 0 bases at V and 2 bases at J, with 5 bases between. The CDR3 region is CASSLWGTYEQYV. The CDR3 bases are TGTGCCAGCAGTTTATGGGGCACCTACGAGCAGTACGTC.